Presented here are 15 T cell receptor beta chains from one specimen sequenced in a study of OX40 agonist ivuxolimab in advanced cancers. TCRdb's copy holds only in-frame clones and misses some; the assay was immunoSEQ multiplex PCR. This sample has 45,000 to 60,000 clones, with roughly 86% found just once. The source material was CD4+ or CD8+ T cells sorted from blood, sampled in a trial of the OX40 agonist ivuxolimab. The receptors come from an adult with an advanced solid tumor such as melanoma, head and neck, liver or kidney cancer.

The chain employs TRBV5-1 and TRBJ2-1; the D gene is possibly TRBD2 (7 bases). The CDR3 totals 15 residues. Trimming removed 4 bases from V and 8 bases from J, with 19 bases in between. The V gene's germline CDR1 is SGHRS and CDR2 YFSETQ. The DNA of the CDR3 is TGCGCCAGCAGCCTCAAAGGGGGGGCCTGGGATGAGCAGTTCTTC. It yields the protein CASSLKGGAWDEQFF.

This clone was observed a handful of times. The chain combines TRBV6-6 with TRBJ1-2, with D uncertain. Germline assignment: CDR1 MNHNY and CDR2 SVGAGI (reference sequence). This CDR3 comprises 13 residues. Trimming stripped 0 bases from V and 4 bases from J, with 6 bases between. CDR3 sequence: CASSYSEGYGYTF. CDR3 coding DNA: TGTGCCAGCAGTTACTCGGAGGGCTATGGCTACACCTTC.

The chain carries TRBV30 and TRBJ1-5; 9 bases agree with TRBD1. Germline-derived CDR1 and CDR2 are GTSNPN and SVGIG (reference sequence). V shed 2 bases, J shed 4 bases, and the junction held 6 bases outside the gene matches. The CDR3 has 15 residues. In DNA form, the CDR3 reads TGTGCCTGGAGTACCCGGGACAGGGTGAATCAGCCCCAGCATTTT. It codes for CAWSTRDRVNQPQHF.

The J gene is TRBJ2-5, the V gene TRBV19; 7 bases are shared with TRBD2. Germline values: CDR1 LNHDA, CDR2 SQIVND (reference sequence). This CDR3 contains 14 residues. Trimming at V came to 5 bases and at J to 3 bases, leaving 6 bases not matched to a gene. CDR3 residues: CASSELANKETQYF. The CDR3 nucleotides are TGTGCCAGTAGTGAACTAGCGAATAAAGAGACCCAGTACTTC.

The chain couples TRBV6-5 to TRBJ1-5; no clear D. The V end lost 0 bases, the J end lost 9 bases, and 12 bases lay between the germline ends. This CDR3 comprises 14 residues. Germline V gives CDR1 MNHEY, CDR2 SVGAGI. CDR3 region: CASSYSRRDGPQHF. CDR3 sequence (DNA): TGTGCCAGCAGTTACTCGAGAAGAGATGGGCCCCAGCATTTT.

The chain uses TRBV28 and TRBJ1-1; 7 bases match TRBD1. V gave up 5 bases and J gave up 1 base; unmatched junction bases: 10. Germline V gene sequence: CDR1 MDHEN, CDR2 SYDVKM. CDR3 size: 16 residues. The CDR3 region is CASSLQGFGRNTEAFF. The CDR3 DNA reads TGTGCCAGCAGTCTACAGGGGTTTGGGCGGAACACTGAAGCTTTCTTT. Complete variable domain (other parts from reference TRBV28 and TRBJ1-1): DVKVTQSSRYLVKRTGEKVFLECVQDMDHENMFWYRQDPGLGLRLIYFSYDVKMKEKGDIPEGYSVSREKKERFSLILESASTNQTSMYLCASSLQGFGRNTEAFFGQGTRLTVV.

The V gene is TRBV11-3, the J gene TRBJ2-3; D is perhaps TRBD1 or TRBD2 (5 bases each). The germline V and J ends were trimmed by 0 bases and 0 bases, with 19 bases remaining between them. Germline CDR1 is SGHNT and CDR2 is YENEEA. CDR3 length equals 19 residues. The CDR3 sequence: CASSLDIGVVWTSTDTQYF. The CDR3 DNA is TGTGCCAGCAGCTTAGATATAGGGGTCGTGTGGACTAGCACAGATACGCAGTATTTT. The whole variable domain, filled in from reference TRBV11-3 and TRBJ2-3, reads EAGVVQSPRYKIIEKKQPVAFWCNPISGHNTLYWYLQNLGQGPELLIRYENEEAVDDSQLPKDRFSAERLKGVDSTLKIQPAELGDSAVYLCASSLDIGVVWTSTDTQYFGPGTRLTVL.

This chain joins TRBV19 and TRBJ1-3; no clear D gene. The CDR3 sequence is 14 residues long. Germline assignment: CDR1 LNHDA and CDR2 SQIVND (reference sequence). The V end lost 7 bases, the J end lost 0 bases, and 10 bases lay between the germline ends. CDR3 region: CASKVLPSGNTIYF. The CDR3 region has the DNA TGTGCCAGTAAGGTGTTGCCCTCTGGAAACACCATATATTTT. The entire variable domain, with the rest obtained from reference TRBV19 and TRBJ1-3, is as follows: DGGITQSPKYLFRKEGQNVTLSCEQNLNHDAMYWYRQDPGQGLRLIYYSQIVNDFQKGDIAEGYSVSREKKESFPLTVTSAQKNPTAFYLCASKVLPSGNTIYFGEGSWLTVV.

This chain connects TRBV6-6 to TRBJ1-1, with D perhaps matching TRBD1 (6 bases). The CDR3 covers 15 residues. The V end was cut by 2 bases, the J end by 2 bases, with 12 bases between. In germline, CDR1 is MNHNY, CDR2 SVGAGI (reference sequence). For the CDR3, the DNA is TGTGCCAGCAGTTACAACACAGGGTTCAACACTGAAGCTTTCTTT. Encoded protein: CASSYNTGFNTEAFF.

V gene TRBV5-1 combines with J gene TRBJ2-4; perhaps TRBD1 as D (5 bases). In germline, CDR1 is SGHRS, CDR2 YFSETQ. V shed 5 bases and J shed 0 bases, with 9 bases lying between them. The CDR3 has 14 residues. CDR3 protein: CASSQGEAKNIQYF. In DNA, the CDR3 is TGCGCCAGCAGTCAAGGGGAAGCCAAAAACATTCAGTACTTC.

The J gene is TRBJ1-4, the V gene TRBV6-4, with TRBD1 matching over 9 bases. CDR1 is MRHNA and CDR2 is SNTAGT in the germline V gene. V lost 2 bases to trimming and J lost 4 bases; unmatched junction nucleotides: 11. The CDR3 loop spans 18 amino acids. This CDR3 is CASSDAQGAAHCNEKLFF. The DNA of the CDR3 is TGTGCCAGCAGTGACGCACAGGGGGCCGCCCACTGTAATGAAAAACTGTTTTTT.

This chain uses TRBV6-6 with TRBJ2-5, with D possibly called TRBD1 or TRBD2 (5 bases each). Germline assignment: CDR1 MNHNY and CDR2 SVGAGI (reference sequence). CDR3 length: 15 residues. Trimming took 2 bases from V and 1 from J, leaving 11 bases between them. CDR3 DNA sequence: TGTGCCAGCAGTTACCCCGAGAGGGGCCAAGAGACCCAGTACTTC. It translates to CASSYPERGQETQYF.

This chain joins TRBV2 and TRBJ1-1; the D gene is possibly TRBD1 (5 bases). Germline V lookup: CDR1 SNHLY, CDR2 FYNNEI. The CDR3 sequence is 13 residues long. V was trimmed by 7 bases and J by 5 bases, leaving 14 bases between them. This CDR3 is CASIGAVRTEAFF. The CDR3 bases are TGTGCCAGCATTGGGGCGGTGAGAACTGAAGCTTTCTTT.

The chain couples TRBV5-5 to TRBJ2-1; 9 bases are a match to TRBD2. V was pared by 5 bases and J by 6 bases, with 9 bases of the junction left unmatched. CDR1 is SGHKS and CDR2 is YYEKEE in the germline V gene (reference sequence). The length of the CDR3 is 15 residues. CDR3 DNA sequence: TGTGCCAGCAGTTCTAGACTAGCGGCCCCCAATGAGCAGTTCTTC. Its translation is CASSSRLAAPNEQFF.

The chain links TRBV7-8 to TRBJ1-2; the match to TRBD1 covers 7 bases. Germline lookup yields CDR1 SGHVS and CDR2 FQNEAQ. With 2 bases clipped from V and 7 bases from J, the junction kept 10 bases outside the gene matches. This CDR3 is 15 amino acids long. CDR3 sequence reads: CASSLKGAQFSGYTF. As DNA, the CDR3 is TGTGCCAGCAGCTTAAAGGGGGCGCAGTTTAGTGGCTACACCTTC. The variable domain in full, with the rest retrieved from reference TRBV7-8 and TRBJ1-2, is GAGVSQSPRYKVAKRGQDVALRCDPISGHVSLFWYQQALGQGPEFLTYFQNEAQLDKSGLPSDRFFAERPEGSVSTLKIQRTQQEDSAVYLCASSLKGAQFSGYTFGSGTRLTVV.